The T cell receptor (beta chain) under discussion was sequenced for a study of lymphopenia after photon versus proton radiotherapy. The study's findings and limits: Post-nadir diversity loss with photons came from oligoclonal expansion, particularly CD8+ Temra cells.

The table came from immunoSEQ multiplex PCR; TCRdb's copy has only in-frame clones and leaves some out. The profile shows some 25,000 clones, 80% to 85% of them singletons. As to this clone: Its specificity is not known.

The source of this sequence is a woman aged 70-85 years with pancreatic cancer. Sample: peripheral blood, taken from a patient treated with proton-based radiotherapy.

CDR3 in amino acids: CASSEAGVSKNIQYF. The CDR3 nucleotides are TGTGCCAGCAGCGAGGCAGGGGTCTCCAAAAACATTCAGTACTTC. The rearrangement uses TRBV9 and TRBJ2-4, with a weak D call TRBD1 (6 bases). Germline V gene sequence: CDR1 SGDLS, CDR2 YYNGEE. The CDR3 has 15 amino acids. V lost 3 bases and J 2 bases, leaving 12 bases between the germline ends.